This T cell receptor (beta chain) was obtained from a study of identical twins. This clonotype was picked up a small number of times. The target antigen is unknown. The CDR3 contains 14 residues. In germline, CDR1 is SGHKS, CDR2 YYEKEE (reference sequence). Trimming at V came to 4 bases and at J to 3 bases, leaving 7 bases not matched to a gene. Study findings and constraints: These conclusions were based on statistical analysis (cross-sectional, not following the same donors).

The authors used template switching to add a universal primer site and gave cDNA unique molecular identifiers. A single record per CDR3 protein comes from TCRdb applying MiXCR to the 5' RACE reads. Among approximately 220,000 distinct CDR3 sequences, around 8.1% were seen once, and the ten largest hold about 2%. The same data also contributed to another study, on yellow fever vaccine responses in identical twins.

The gene calls are TRBV5-5 and TRBJ2-7; 7 positions match TRBD1. The clonotype originates from a young woman in good health. Sequencing was performed on memory (CD45RO+) T cells sorted from blood. CDR3 region: CASSQGEVYYEQYF. Written as DNA, the CDR3 is TGTGCCAGCAGCCAGGGGGAAGTGTACTACGAGCAGTACTTC.